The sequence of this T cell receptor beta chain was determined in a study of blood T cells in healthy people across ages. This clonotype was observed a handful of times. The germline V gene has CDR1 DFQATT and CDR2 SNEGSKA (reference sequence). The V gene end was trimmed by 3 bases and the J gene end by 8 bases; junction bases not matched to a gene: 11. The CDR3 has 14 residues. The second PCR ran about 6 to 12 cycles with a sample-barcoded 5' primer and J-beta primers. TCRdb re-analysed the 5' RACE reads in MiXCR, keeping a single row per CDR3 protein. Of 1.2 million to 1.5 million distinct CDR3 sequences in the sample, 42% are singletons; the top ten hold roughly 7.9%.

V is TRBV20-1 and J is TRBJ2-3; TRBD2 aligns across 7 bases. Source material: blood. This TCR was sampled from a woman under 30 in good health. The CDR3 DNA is TGCAGTGCTAGTGTTGCGGGAGAGTACGGTACGCAGTATTTT. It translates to CSASVAGEYGTQYF.